Following are 15 T cell receptor beta chains from one sample sequenced in a study of T-cell reconstitution after alpha-beta-depleted transplantation in children. Unique molecular identifiers were incorporated into the prepared TCRbeta library. TCRdb called the PCR reads again in MiXCR, with one record for every CDR3 protein. The profile shows around 700,000 distinct CDR3 sequences, around 13% of them singletons. Material: PBMCs, obtained before TCRalphabeta/CD19-depleted stem cell transplant. The receptors derive from a girl aged 2-10 years with congenital amegakaryocytic thrombocytopenia, due to receive a stem cell transplant.

This clonotype showed up many times. The chain uses TRBV4-2 and TRBJ2-5; TRBD2 is a possible D gene (5 bases). The V and J ends lost 0 bases and 2 bases respectively, with 13 bases between them. From germline, CDR1 is LGHNA and CDR2 YNFKEQ. The CDR3 contains 16 residues. The CDR3 sequence is CASSQDPSGGQETQYF. The CDR3 DNA reads TGTGCCAGCAGCCAAGATCCGAGCGGTGGACAAGAGACCCAGTACTTC.

This clonotype has a handful of counts. The gene calls are TRBV5-1 and TRBJ1-1; D is unclear. Trimming took off 6 bases at V and 2 bases at J, with 17 bases between the two ends. This CDR3 spans 15 amino acids. Per germline, CDR1 SGHRS and CDR2 YFSETQ. CDR3 sequence: CASTWRTGINTEAFF. The CDR3 DNA follows: TGCGCCAGCACCTGGAGGACGGGAATTAACACTGAAGCTTTCTTT.

This chain joins TRBV6-6 and TRBJ2-7; 7 nucleotides line up with TRBD1. This CDR3 comprises 13 residues. Trimming took 0 bases from V and 5 from J; bases not matched to a gene: 1. Germline V gene data show CDR1 as MNHNY and CDR2 as SVGAGI (reference sequence). In DNA, the CDR3 is TGTGCCAGCAGTTACTCGACAGGGAACGAGCAGTACTTC. This sequence encodes CASSYSTGNEQYF.

V and J are TRBV15 and TRBJ2-4; 7 bases agree with TRBD1. This CDR3 has 15 residues. Germline CDR1 is LNHNV and CDR2 is YYDKDF (reference sequence). V lost 0 bases, J lost 9 bases, and 8 bases stayed unmatched. CDR3 bases: TGTGCCACCAGCAGAGATGTGGACGGGACAGCCATTCAGTACTTC. Protein: CATSRDVDGTAIQYF. The whole variable domain, remainder taken from reference TRBV15 and TRBJ2-4, is DAMVIQNPRYQVTQFGKPVTLSCSQTLNHNVMYWYQQKSSQAPKLLFHYYDKDFNNEADTPDNFQSRRPNTSFCFLDIRSPGLGDTAMYLCATSRDVDGTAIQYFGAGTRLSVL.

This clonotype was seen many times. This chain connects TRBV10-3 to TRBJ2-1, with D unresolved. This CDR3 contains 17 residues. Trimming removed 6 bases at V and 6 bases at J, with 24 bases between. Germline-derived CDR1 and CDR2 are ENHRY and SYGVKD. CDR3 in amino acids: CAISEDLKMGWGNEQFF. The CDR3, as DNA: TGTGCCATCAGCGAAGATCTGAAAATGGGATGGGGCAATGAGCAGTTCTTC.

This clonotype was detected many times. J is TRBJ2-3 and V is TRBV10-3; 8 bases line up with TRBD2. Looked up from germline, CDR1 is ENHRY and CDR2 is SYGVKD. Trimming at V came to 10 bases and at J to 0 bases, leaving 12 bases not matched to a gene. This CDR3 has 16 residues. The CDR3 region is CATSLGLAGSTDTQYF. The CDR3 DNA follows: TGTGCCACCAGCTTGGGGCTAGCGGGCAGCACAGATACGCAGTATTTT.

There are many counts of this clonotype. The chain links TRBV12-3 or TRBV12-4 to TRBJ1-2; no firm D call. Trimming removed 6 bases from V and 3 bases from J, with 8 bases in between. The length of the CDR3 is 12 residues. CDR3 in DNA: TGTGCCAGCAGCGTACTGGACTATGGCTACACCTTC. The encoded protein is CASSVLDYGYTF.

The rearrangement uses TRBV28 and TRBJ2-7; 9 bases map to TRBD1. The ends lost 3 bases at V and 2 bases at J; junction bases unmatched: 11. Germline V gene data show CDR1 as MDHEN and CDR2 as SYDVKM. The length of the CDR3 is 17 residues. The CDR3 reads CASSLMVGQGKTYEQYF. The CDR3 DNA is TGTGCCAGCAGTTTGATGGTGGGACAGGGAAAGACCTACGAGCAGTACTTC.

This sequence joins TRBV28 and TRBJ1-6; 7 nucleotides match TRBD1. Germline V lookup: CDR1 MDHEN, CDR2 SYDVKM. With V trimmed by 11 bases and J by 0 bases, 16 bases remained unmatched. The CDR3 runs to 18 residues. The CDR3 DNA is TGTGCCGTATTTAAGGACAGGTCCAGGAGCTCCTATAATTCACCCCTCCACTTT. Amino acid sequence: CAVFKDRSRSSYNSPLHF.

The rearrangement uses TRBV12-3 or TRBV12-4 and TRBJ1-1; no reliable D call. CDR3 length: 12 residues. The V gene lost 6 bases and the J gene lost 6 bases, with 11 bases spanning the gap. The CDR3 DNA reads as TGTGCCAGCAGCTATGGACGTTCTGAAGCTTTCTTT. Its translation is CASSYGRSEAFF.

This clonotype turned up a few times. The V gene is TRBV5-1, the J gene TRBJ2-3; no clear D gene. V was clipped by 1 base and J by 2 bases, with 14 bases between them. The CDR3 has 16 amino acids. Germline V gene data show CDR1 as SGHRS and CDR2 as YFSETQ. The CDR3 DNA follows: TGCGCCAGCAGCTTGTTTTCTCCTCAGACCACAGATACGCAGTATTTT. Protein sequence: CASSLFSPQTTDTQYF.

The chain employs TRBV3-1 and TRBJ1-1; D gene ambiguous. The CDR3 consists of 14 residues. The V end was cut by 4 bases, the J end by 2 bases, with 11 bases between. Per the germline V gene, CDR1 is LGHDT and CDR2 is YNNKEL (reference sequence). CDR3 DNA sequence: TGTGCCAGCAGCCTAACGGGGTACAACACTGAAGCTTTCTTT. It is translated as CASSLTGYNTEAFF.

The CDR3 here is CSVTRTGSNEQFF. CDR3 sequence (DNA): TGCAGCGTTACCCGGACAGGGTCGAATGAGCAGTTCTTC. The chain employs TRBV29-1 and TRBJ2-1; 8 bases align to TRBD1. The CDR3 extends over 13 amino acids. Trimming removed 5 bases from V and 7 bases from J; junction bases left unmatched: 7. Germline V gene lookup returns CDR1 SQVTM and CDR2 ANQGSEA.

A few counts support this clonotype. One end of the junction varies from germline; a read error may be responsible. V usage is TRBV4-1 and J usage is TRBJ1-2; D perhaps matches TRBD1 (5 bases). Germline CDR1 reads MGHRA; CDR2 reads YSYEKL. This CDR3 is built from 16 residues. The CDR3 bases are TGCGCCAGCAGCCAAGATCGGCTCATCCCGGGAGAGGCTAGGGGCTTC. It yields the protein CASSQDRLIPGEARGF.

This clonotype has more than one count but fewer than ten. The DNA of the CDR3 is TGTGCCAGCAGTGAATACAGGGATTGGTATAGCTATGGCTCTGGAAACACCATATATTTT. Protein product: CASSEYRDWYSYGSGNTIYF. This chain connects TRBV6-1 to TRBJ1-3; possible D gene TRBD1, 6 bases. Germline values: CDR1 MNHNS, CDR2 SASEGT. Trimming removed 2 bases from V and 0 bases from J, with 23 bases in between. The CDR3 covers 20 residues.